These 3 T cell receptor beta chains originate from one sample sequenced in a study of cytomegalovirus exposure and HLA in healthy donors. With 60 Vbeta and 13 Jbeta primers, the PCR was carried out. TCRdb keeps only in-frame clones here, not all; method: immunoSEQ multiplex PCR. The profile shows over 30,000 clones, 70% to 85% of them singletons. Sequenced material: PBMCs. The receptors were sampled from a woman aged 18-29 years in good health and CMV-seronegative.

This chain connects TRBV5-1 to TRBJ2-5; 7 bases line up with TRBD1. V shed 2 bases, J shed 1 base, and the junction held 5 bases outside the gene matches. The CDR3 length is 15 residues. CDR1 and CDR2 (germline): SGHRS, YFSETQ. CDR3 sequence: CASSFTDRAQETQYF. The CDR3 DNA is TGCGCCAGCAGCTTTACAGACAGGGCCCAAGAGACCCAGTACTTC.

The chain links TRBV9 to TRBJ2-1; a possible D gene is TRBD2 (6 bases). Germline CDR1 reads SGDLS; CDR2 reads YYNGEE. This CDR3 contains 11 residues. V lost 5 bases and J 7 bases, leaving 7 bases between the germline ends. In DNA, the CDR3 is TGTGCCAGCAGGAGCGGGAATGAGCAGTTCTTC. Its translation is CASRSGNEQFF.

The chain links TRBV5-1 to TRBJ2-5, with TRBD1 identical over 7 bases. J lost 5 bases, V lost 0 bases, and 7 bases had no gene match. Germline V CDR1 and CDR2: SGHRS, YFSETQ. This CDR3 spans 15 amino acids. The CDR3 region has the DNA TGCGCCAGCAGCTTGGAACCGACACAGGGGGAGACCCAGTACTTC. The encoded protein is CASSLEPTQGETQYF.